A selection of T cell receptor beta chains follows, all from one sample in a study of shared clonotypes between healthy human individuals. Profiling relied on immunoSEQ multiplex PCR, and the TCRdb table lists in-frame clones only, not all of them. Here the sample spans approximately 500,000 clones, more than 65% being singletons. Source material: PBMCs. The receptors were sampled from a middle-aged woman in good health. Some clones in this sample may be carry-over from other donors' samples. The CDR3 runs from the conserved cysteine through the conserved F or W. The D gene is left open where the match is weak. Clone size appears in some rows only: once, few, many, or a class for an expanded clone.

TRBJ1-3,TRBV30,few,NA,TGTGCCTGGAGTGTCGCGGGGTCGGGCTCTGGAAACACCATATATTTT,CAWSVAGSGSGNTIYF
TRBJ1-2,TRBV6-1,NA,NA,TGTGCCAGCAGTGTATCCCCACGGAGGTCAGGCTACACCTTC,CASSVSPRRSGYTF
TRBJ1-1,TRBV4-2,NA,NA,TGTGCCAGCAGCCATTCGACGGGGCCAGGGACTGAAGCTTTCTTT,CASSHSTGPGTEAFF
TRBJ1-1,TRBV19,NA,TRBD1,TGTGCCAGTGGGGACAGGGCGGACACTGAAGCTTTCTTT,CASGDRADTEAFF
TRBJ2-5,TRBV7-7,NA,TRBD2,TGTGCTAGCAGCCCGGGACTAGCGCCAGAGACCCAGTACTTC,CASSPGLAPETQYF
TRBJ1-5,TRBV19,NA,NA,TGTGCCAGTAGACATTTCGGGGAAGGTCAGCCCCAGCATTTT,CASRHFGEGQPQHF
TRBJ2-7,TRBV21-1,NA,NA,TGTGCCAGCATGGCACCGGGACTAGGCCCCTACGAGCAGTACTTC,CASMAPGLGPYEQYF
TRBJ1-2,TRBV28,NA,NA,TGTGCCAGCAGTTTACCAGGGGCCGGGGGGTATGGCTACACCTTC,CASSLPGAGGYGYTF
TRBJ2-1,TRBV7-3,NA,NA,TGTGCCAGCAGCATCCTCGGGACTCCCCCCTACAATGAGCAGTTCTTC,CASSILGTPPYNEQFF
TRBJ2-1,TRBV6-4,NA,TRBD2,TGTGCCAGCAGTGACTCTGTAGCGGGAGGGTCTGATGAGCAGTTCTTC,CASSDSVAGGSDEQFF
TRBJ2-7,TRBV7-2,NA,NA,TGTGCCAGCAGCTTAGAGGGGACATACTCCTACGAGCAGTACTTC,CASSLEGTYSYEQYF
TRBJ2-5,TRBV10-3,NA,NA,TGTGCCATCAGTGAGACCCAACCCGCCGGGGGCGAGACCCAGTACTTC,CAISETQPAGGETQYF
TRBJ2-1,TRBV10-3,once,TRBD2,TGTGCCATCAGTGACCAAGCGGGATCCTACAATGAGCAGTTCTTC,CAISDQAGSYNEQFF
TRBJ1-5,TRBV19,NA,NA,TGTGCCAGTAGTATACTTCAAGCGGGACAGCCCCAGCATTTT,CASSILQAGQPQHF
TRBJ1-1,TRBV29-1,few,NA,TGCAGCGTTGAGAAAGGGGCTGAAGCTTTCTTT,CSVEKGAEAFF
TRBJ1-2,TRBV5-6,NA,NA,TGTGCCAGCAGCTCCGGCGGTGGCTATGGCTACACCTTC,CASSSGGGYGYTF
TRBJ1-5,TRBV7-2,NA,NA,TGTGCCAGCAGCTTACGGGTCAATCAGCCCCAGCATTTT,CASSLRVNQPQHF
TRBJ1-1,TRBV28,NA,NA,TGTGCCAGCCGACTGGGGGGGCGTACCACTGAAGCTTTCTTT,CASRLGGRTTEAFF
TRBJ2-7,TRBV20-1,NA,TRBD1,TGCAGTGCTGACCGGGACAGGGAGTACTTC,CSADRDREYF
TRBJ2-1,TRBV4-2,NA,NA,TGTGCCAGCAGCCAAGATCAAGGGCGACGCAATGAGCAGTTCTTC,CASSQDQGRRNEQFF
TRBJ2-1,TRBV6-4,NA,NA,TGTGCCAGCAGTGTAAGCGGAGCCTACAATGAGCAGTTCTTC,CASSVSGAYNEQFF
TRBJ1-2,TRBV28,once,NA,TGTGCCAGCAGGATGGGAGGGCGGTTCACTGGACATTCCTATGGCTACACCTTC,CASRMGGRFTGHSYGYTF
TRBJ2-2,TRBV7-7,NA,TRBD2,TGTGCTAGCAGCTCCTCTAGCGGGAGTACCGGGGAGCTGTTTTTT,CASSSSSGSTGELFF
TRBJ1-2,TRBV6-1,NA,NA,TGTGCCAGCAGTGGGGATCGGGGGGCGACTTATGGCTACACCTTC,CASSGDRGATYGYTF
TRBJ2-1,TRBV28,NA,TRBD2,TGTGCCAGCAGCACCAGCGGGAGTACGCAGTTCTTC,CASSTSGSTQFF
TRBJ2-6,TRBV28,many,NA,TGTGCCAGCAGTCCTCTCCGAAGGGCCAACGTCCTGACTTTC,CASSPLRRANVLTF